The rows below give T cell receptor beta chains drawn from one sample of a study of CD4 T cells in relation to SARS-CoV-2 and coronaviruses. Their target antigens are unknown. TCRdb's table, derived via immunoSEQ multiplex PCR, lists solely in-frame clones and lacks some. The data hold almost 30,000 clones, with 76% observed a single time. The specimen sequenced was CD4+ T cells from PBMCs, cultured in vitro. The receptors were sampled from a human donor in good health. Both conserved end residues are part of each CDR3. The order of the fields is clone size, J gene, V gene, CDR3 protein. Only part of the rows carry a size: once, few, many, or a class if the clone is expanded.

size: NA; J: TRBJ2-6; V: TRBV6-5; CDR3: CASSTNRAGANVLTF
size: few; J: TRBJ2-3; V: TRBV4-2; CDR3: CASSQDMGADTQYF
size: once; J: TRBJ2-7; V: TRBV10-3; CDR3: CAISATGQGGYEQYF
size: NA; J: TRBJ2-3; V: TRBV7-2; CDR3: CASSKEPGLVADTQYF
size: NA; J: TRBJ2-7; V: TRBV6-2/TRBV6-3; CDR3: CASSDQRGSSYEQYF
size: few; J: TRBJ2-7; V: TRBV4-1; CDR3: CASSQGVSEQYF
size: NA; J: TRBJ2-1; V: TRBV3-1/TRBV3-2; CDR3: CASSQGTRVGGEQFF
size: NA; J: TRBJ1-6; V: TRBV27; CDR3: CASRGDRSSYNSPLHF
size: NA; J: TRBJ1-2; V: TRBV19; CDR3: CASSPWTGARYGYTF
size: NA; J: TRBJ2-1; V: TRBV6-2/TRBV6-3; CDR3: CASSAGAPYNEQFF
size: NA; J: TRBJ1-1; V: TRBV6-5; CDR3: CASSLQGGVNTEAFF
size: NA; J: TRBJ2-5; V: TRBV6-2/TRBV6-3; CDR3: CASSKKETQYF
size: NA; J: TRBJ2-5; V: TRBV5-1; CDR3: CASSYGQGQETQYF
size: NA; J: TRBJ2-2; V: TRBV30; CDR3: CACLPGLAGSGELFF
size: once; J: TRBJ2-5; V: TRBV30; CDR3: CAWSVRPVTQYF
size: once; J: TRBJ1-6; V: TRBV27; CDR3: CASSTTGEGNSPLHF
size: once; J: TRBJ1-1; V: TRBV7-3; CDR3: CASSLTRAGAGTEAFF
size: NA; J: TRBJ2-7; V: TRBV7-6; CDR3: CASSAARSSGEQYF
size: NA; J: TRBJ1-6; V: TRBV11-3; CDR3: CASSLEARSPLHF
size: NA; J: TRBJ1-1; V: TRBV19; CDR3: CASSFQGLVAEAFF
size: NA; J: TRBJ1-4; V: TRBV6-5; CDR3: CASTPPPTNEKLFF
size: NA; J: TRBJ1-4; V: TRBV12-3/TRBV12-4; CDR3: CASSPREQLFF
size: once; J: TRBJ2-5; V: TRBV19; CDR3: CASSSKLAGQETQYF
size: NA; J: TRBJ2-2; V: TRBV12-5; CDR3: CASGFGQGNTGELFF
size: NA; J: TRBJ2-1; V: TRBV7-6; CDR3: CASSHPLRDRHNEQFF
size: once; J: TRBJ2-5; V: TRBV14; CDR3: CASSRKNDRIETQYF
size: NA; J: TRBJ1-1; V: TRBV6-2/TRBV6-3; CDR3: CASSYSSPRMNTEAFF
size: NA; J: TRBJ2-7; V: TRBV6-5; CDR3: CASSSPGAYEQYF
size: NA; J: TRBJ2-5; V: TRBV30; CDR3: CAWTSGSETQYF
size: NA; J: TRBJ2-3; V: TRBV7-9; CDR3: CASSFQASGGTDTQYF
size: few; J: TRBJ1-2; V: TRBV5-1; CDR3: CASSLAPGDNYGYTF
size: NA; J: TRBJ1-4; V: TRBV9; CDR3: CASSAHSGGDEKLFF
size: NA; J: TRBJ2-2; V: TRBV19; CDR3: CASHRDRAPPNTGELFF
size: NA; J: TRBJ1-6; V: TRBV7-2; CDR3: CASSPRGTENSPLHF
size: NA; J: TRBJ1-2; V: TRBV5-1; CDR3: CASSLYGGSYGYTF
size: NA; J: TRBJ1-2; V: TRBV25-1; CDR3: CASSDYRDGYTF
size: NA; J: TRBJ1-6; V: TRBV5-1; CDR3: CASSGDRVYNSPLHF
size: NA; J: TRBJ1-2; V: TRBV7-8; CDR3: CASSWGTGLNYGYTF
size: once; J: TRBJ1-2; V: TRBV29-1; CDR3: CSVGARNYGYTF